This TCR beta chain was recorded in a study of naive CD8 T cells in extremely preterm neonates. Study results and caveats: CDR3 nucleotide sharing was 2.5% to 3% in preterm, about 0.44% term, around 0.03% children, approximately 0.0099% adults.

Of note for this clone: Its specificity is not known.

The assay was immunoSEQ multiplex PCR, and TCRdb's table has in-frame clones only and misses some. The data show fewer than 6,500 clones, with approximately 96% seen just once and 8.6% held by the top ten. The receptor was derived from a human donor in good health. The specimen was naive CD8+ T cells from blood.

CDR3: CASSLGTGSDQPQHF. CDR3 sequence (DNA): TGTGCCAGCAGCTTAGGGACAGGGAGCGATCAGCCCCAGCATTTT. J is TRBJ1-5 and V is TRBV7-9, with TRBD1 matching 8 bases. The CDR3 is 15 amino acids. The junction had 4 bases not matched to a gene; V was cut back by 1 base and J by 5 bases. Germline V gene lookup returns CDR1 SEHNR and CDR2 FQNEAQ (reference sequence).